Described below is a single T cell receptor (beta chain) sequence and its context. Its antigen is as yet unknown. The entry originates in a study of shared clonotypes between healthy human individuals. Study-wide results and caveats: When naive CD4 clonotypes were compared across a handful of donors, 4% to 5.5% were shared.

Sequenced by immunoSEQ multiplex PCR; TCRdb stores in-frame clones only, minus some. The data show more than 2,000,000 clones, around nine tenths seen once. Between the trimmed V and J ends, which lost 4 bases and 5 bases, there was a span of 17 bases. The V gene's germline CDR1 is SEHNR and CDR2 FQNEAQ (reference sequence). This CDR3 region has 15 residues. The V gene is TRBV7-9, the J gene TRBJ1-1, with D perhaps matching TRBD1 (6 bases). The TCR originated in a man in his late teens or twenties in good health. Sequencing input: naive CD4+ T cells sorted from blood. Subset described: CD45RA+ positively selected. CDR3 protein: CASSSRDTLGTEAFF. CDR3 sequence (DNA): TGTGCCAGCAGCTCTCGGGACACCCTGGGGACTGAAGCTTTCTTT.